Listed here are 18 T cell receptor beta chains from one sample, sequenced in a study of T cell repertoires in cytomegalovirus infection. These receptors have no identified antigens. One entry per CDR3 protein results from TCRdb running MiXCR on the reads. The table shows 700,000 to 850,000 distinct CDR3 sequences, with 30% to 35% occurring only once. Sequenced here: cultured CD8+ T cells from PBMCs, sampled from culture after CMV antigen stimulation. The receptors were sampled from a human donor in good health (CMV status not recorded). Some clones in this sample may be carry-over from other donors' samples.

V gene TRBV2 combines with J gene TRBJ2-1, with no clear D. CDR1 and CDR2 (germline): SNHLY, FYNNEI. The CDR3 consists of 12 residues. The chain's CDR3 is CASPPGANEQFF. DNA of the CDR3: TGTGCAAGTCCCCCGGGTGCCAATGAGCAGTTCTTC.

This clonotype was recorded at least ten times. The genes are TRBV7-2 and TRBJ1-2; D call uncertain. CDR3 length: 12 residues. The V end lost 0 bases, the J end lost 6 bases, and 5 bases lay between the germline ends. Germline CDR1 and CDR2: SGHTA and FQGNSA. The CDR3 protein is CASSLATNGYTF. The CDR3 nucleotides are TGTGCCAGCAGCTTAGCCACGAATGGCTACACCTTC.

This clonotype was recorded a few times. This rearrangement joins TRBV12-3 or TRBV12-4 to TRBJ2-3; D not certain. V was cut by 6 bases and J by 1 base, with 11 bases left in between. The CDR3 runs 14 residues. As DNA, the CDR3 is TGTGCCAGCAGCCAGGACCCCCGCACAGATACGCAGTATTTT. Residues: CASSQDPRTDTQYF.

This chain links TRBV6-2 or TRBV6-3 with TRBJ2-5, with D tentatively TRBD2 (7 bases). Germline lookup yields CDR1 MNHEY and CDR2 SVGEGT. Trimming pared 6 bases from V and 1 base from J, leaving 15 bases between. This CDR3 comprises 15 residues. The CDR3 protein is CASRLGGATQETQYF. The CDR3 DNA reads as TGTGCCAGCAGGCTGGGGGGGGCAACCCAAGAGACCCAGTACTTC.

This clonotype was detected many times. For the CDR3, the DNA is TGTGCCAGCAGCCCCCGGACAGGGCGCGGAGAGACCCAGTACTTC. Protein product: CASSPRTGRGETQYF. The rearrangement links TRBV12-3 or TRBV12-4 to TRBJ2-5; 8 bases are a match to TRBD1. The junction had 10 bases not matched to a gene; V was cut back by 6 bases and J by 4 bases. CDR3 size: 15 residues.

The chain is built from TRBV27 and TRBJ2-3; 14 nucleotides match TRBD2. CDR1 and CDR2 from the germline V gene are MNHEY and SMNVEV (reference sequence). The CDR3 has 16 amino acids. The V segment lost 6 bases and the J segment 6 bases; nucleotides outside the gene matches: 8. The CDR3 DNA reads as TGTGCCAGCAGCCTGGGACTAGCGGGGGATTGGGATACGCAGTATTTT. Protein sequence: CASSLGLAGDWDTQYF.

Turning to this clonotype: A much larger clonotype is one base distant, so this may be a read error. The genes are TRBV7-2 and TRBJ2-7; perhaps TRBD2 as D (6 bases). V was shortened by 4 bases and J by 6 bases, with 16 bases between the two germline ends. Germline V CDR1 and CDR2: SGHTA, FQGNSA. The length of the CDR3 is 14 residues. The CDR3 region is CASSSRLVGSEQYF. The CDR3 DNA sequence: TGTGCCAGCAGCTCCCGACTAGTGGGGAGCGAGCAGTACTTC.

There are a few counts of this clonotype. This chain links TRBV6-1 with TRBJ1-1, with D uncertain. CDR3 length: 13 residues. In germline, CDR1 is MNHNS, CDR2 SASEGT. V was trimmed by 2 bases and J by 6 bases, leaving 10 bases between them. CDR3 protein: CASSEYPASEAFF. In nucleotides, the CDR3 is TGTGCCAGCAGTGAATACCCAGCCTCTGAAGCTTTCTTT.

A remark on this clonotype: This could be a read error, since a much larger clone is one nucleotide away. V is TRBV7-2 and J is TRBJ1-2, with D perhaps TRBD1 (6 bases). There are 18 residues in the CDR3. Looked up from germline, CDR1 is SGHTA and CDR2 is FQGNSA. V dropped 6 bases and J dropped 4 bases, with 27 bases sitting between them. CDR3 bases: TGTGCCAGCAGAAATTCCACGGACAGTGTCACTCCATTCTATGGCTACACCTTC. Its protein is CASRNSTDSVTPFYGYTF.

This chain joins TRBV7-8 and TRBJ2-2, with D unclear. The CDR3 is made up of 15 amino acids. In germline, CDR1 is SGHVS, CDR2 FQNEAQ. V dropped 5 bases and J dropped 0 bases, with 10 bases sitting between them. The CDR3 spells CASSIWTANTGELFF. The CDR3 bases are TGTGCCAGCAGCATTTGGACGGCGAACACCGGGGAGCTGTTTTTT.

This chain connects TRBV5-1 to TRBJ1-1; D might be TRBD1 (5 bases). Germline V gives CDR1 SGHRS, CDR2 YFSETQ. Trimming took 0 bases from V and 4 from J, leaving 13 bases between them. The CDR3 extends over 15 amino acids. The CDR3 here is CASSLARLGGTEAFF. The CDR3 region has the DNA TGCGCCAGCAGCTTGGCGCGGCTTGGGGGCACTGAAGCTTTCTTT.

This clonotype was detected only a few times. This rearrangement joins TRBV7-9 to TRBJ2-5; no definite D call. This CDR3 is built from 14 residues. V was shortened by 5 bases and J by 2 bases, with 12 bases between the two germline ends. From germline, CDR1 is SEHNR and CDR2 FQNEAQ (reference sequence). CDR3 in DNA: TGTGCCAGCAGCATTCCTGGCAGTCAAGAGACCCAGTACTTC. This sequence encodes CASSIPGSQETQYF.

The genes are TRBV7-4 and TRBJ1-1; perhaps TRBD1 as D (5 bases). Germline V CDR1 and CDR2: SGHVT, SQSDAQ. Trimming stripped 7 bases from V and 4 bases from J, with 10 bases between. CDR3 size: 12 residues. The CDR3 loop reads CASNSGITEAFF. CDR3 DNA: TGTGCCAGCAACTCAGGGATCACTGAAGCTTTCTTT.

The rearrangement links TRBV7-8 to TRBJ2-3, with D possibly TRBD2 on 6 matching bases. V was trimmed by 8 bases and J by 4 bases, leaving 13 bases between them. The CDR3 is made up of 13 amino acids. Germline V gene sequence: CDR1 SGHVS, CDR2 FQNEAQ. CDR3 in DNA: TGTGCCAGCGCGGGATACAACGCAGATACGCAGTATTTT. It specifies CASAGYNADTQYF.

This chain links TRBV11-2 with TRBJ2-5, with 7 bases aligning to TRBD2. Germline CDR1 reads SGHAT; CDR2 reads FQNNGV. The CDR3 runs 15 residues. With 1 base clipped from V and 3 bases from J, the junction kept 5 bases outside the gene matches. CDR3 region: CASSLGVGGKETQYF. The CDR3 nucleotides read TGTGCCAGCAGCTTAGGCGTGGGGGGGAAAGAGACCCAGTACTTC.

This clonotype was recorded at least ten times. This sequence joins TRBV7-2 and TRBJ2-3, with 10 bases matching TRBD2. The CDR3 loop spans 17 amino acids. Per germline, CDR1 SGHTA and CDR2 FQGNSA. Trimming cost V 5 bases and J 2 bases; bases outside gene matches: 10. For the CDR3, the DNA is TGTGCCAGCAGCCCCGCACTAGCGGGACCAAACACAGATACGCAGTATTTT. This codes for CASSPALAGPNTDTQYF.

This clonotype came up many times. DNA for the CDR3: TGTGCCAGCAGCTTATGGCGGGGCGGACGGATTATAAGGGACACTGAAGCTTTCTTT. It specifies CASSLWRGGRIIRDTEAFF. The chain carries TRBV11-2 and TRBJ1-1, with D perhaps matching TRBD1 (5 bases). The germline V gene has CDR1 SGHAT and CDR2 FQNNGV. The V end lost 2 bases, the J end lost 3 bases, and 25 bases lay between the germline ends. There are 19 residues in the CDR3.

The chain uses TRBV12-3 or TRBV12-4 and TRBJ2-5, with TRBD2 identical over 10 bases. The CDR3 extends over 16 amino acids. Unmatched junction bases numbered 6, after V lost 3 bases and J lost 2 bases. As DNA, the CDR3 is TGTGCCAGCAGTTTTGTAAGCGGGGGGGATCAAGAGACCCAGTACTTC. Translation: CASSFVSGGDQETQYF.